The T cell receptor beta chain under discussion was sequenced for a study of cytomegalovirus exposure and HLA in healthy donors. Study-wide findings and caveats: Researchers counted about 150 TCR beta chains as cytomegalovirus-associated.

On this clone itself: What it recognizes is unknown.

Germline V gives CDR1 SGHRS, CDR2 YFSETQ. V lost 0 bases to trimming and J lost 7 bases; unmatched junction nucleotides: 4. CDR3 length: 14 amino acids. Data came from immunoSEQ multiplex PCR; TCRdb stores just in-frame clones and leaves some out. The repertoire holds some 250,000 clones, with approximately 83% as singletons. V gene TRBV5-1 combines with J gene TRBJ2-1; 7 bases are shared with TRBD2. This sequence was found in a young woman in good health and CMV-seropositive. Sequencing used PBMCs. CDR3 residues: CASSLAVGGNEQFF. The CDR3 DNA sequence: TGCGCCAGCAGCTTGGCCGTCGGGGGGAATGAGCAGTTCTTC.